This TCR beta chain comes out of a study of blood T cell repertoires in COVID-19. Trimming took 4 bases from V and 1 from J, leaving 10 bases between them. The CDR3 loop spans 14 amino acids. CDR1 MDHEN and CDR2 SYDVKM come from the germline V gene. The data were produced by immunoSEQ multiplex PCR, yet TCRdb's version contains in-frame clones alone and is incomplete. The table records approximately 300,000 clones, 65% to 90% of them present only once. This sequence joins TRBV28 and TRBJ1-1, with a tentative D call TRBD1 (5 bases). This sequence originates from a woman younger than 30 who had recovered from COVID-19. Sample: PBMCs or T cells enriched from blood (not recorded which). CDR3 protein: CASSYGGGNTEAFF. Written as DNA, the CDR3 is TGTGCCAGCAGTTATGGGGGAGGGAACACTGAAGCTTTCTTT.